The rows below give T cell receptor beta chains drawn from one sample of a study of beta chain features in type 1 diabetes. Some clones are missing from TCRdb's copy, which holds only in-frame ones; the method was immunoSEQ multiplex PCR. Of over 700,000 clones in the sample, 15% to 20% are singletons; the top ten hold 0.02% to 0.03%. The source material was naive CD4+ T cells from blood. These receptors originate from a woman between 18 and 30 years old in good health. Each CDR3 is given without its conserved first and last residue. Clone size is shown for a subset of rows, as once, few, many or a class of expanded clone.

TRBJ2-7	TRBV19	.	ASSLRQGSSYEQY
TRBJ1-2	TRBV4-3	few	ASSQAGHNYGYT
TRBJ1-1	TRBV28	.	ASSLGREAF
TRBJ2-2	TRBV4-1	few	ASRTNPNTGELF
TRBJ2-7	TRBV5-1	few	ASSPRGPYEQY
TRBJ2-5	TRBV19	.	ASRGGPGASQETQY
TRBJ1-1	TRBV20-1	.	SARDQGKAF
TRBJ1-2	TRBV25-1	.	ASSEWGQGADGYT
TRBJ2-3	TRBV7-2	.	ASSLGWTYTDTQY
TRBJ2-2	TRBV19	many	ASRTSGTGGELF
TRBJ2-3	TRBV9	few	ASTLTSGSDTQY
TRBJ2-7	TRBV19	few	ASSIYSGVEYEQY
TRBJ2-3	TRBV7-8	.	ASSSPGTSPDTQY
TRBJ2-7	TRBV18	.	ASSPPTGRYEQY
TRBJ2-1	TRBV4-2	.	ASSQPGDNEQF
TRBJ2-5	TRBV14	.	ASSSLAQETQY
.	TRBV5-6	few	ASSRGTYSYEQY
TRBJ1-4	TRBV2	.	ASSVGTGTEKLF
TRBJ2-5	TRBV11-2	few	ASRRPGQRADETQY
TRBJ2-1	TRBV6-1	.	ASSDLGLWGNEQF
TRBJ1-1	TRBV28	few	ASSYWGRNTEAF
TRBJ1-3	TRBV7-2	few	ASTSHQGGNTIY
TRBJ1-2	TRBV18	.	ASSPPEIYGYT
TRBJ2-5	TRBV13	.	ASSLDRGQETQY
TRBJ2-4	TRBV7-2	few	ASSLEAEWRNIQY
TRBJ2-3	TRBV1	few	TSSQGLTGQTSTDTQY